Sequencing of this TCR beta chain was carried out in a study of blood T cell repertoires in COVID-19. Study background: Sites across the United States, Italy and Spain contributed samples from acute and convalescent COVID-19. PBMCs, B-cell-depleted T cells, or T cells were the source of the cDNA or gDNA that made up the material.

This clone was seen just once. The CDR3 runs 15 residues. Trimming shortened V by 3 bases and J by 8 bases, and 16 bases separated the two germline ends. The germline CDR1 and CDR2 sequences are LNHDA and SQIVND (reference sequence). TCRdb keeps only in-frame clones here, not all; method: immunoSEQ multiplex PCR. The table includes 30,000 to 45,000 clones, 75% to 85% detected once. This chain connects TRBV19 to TRBJ1-4, with D perhaps matching TRBD1 (5 bases). Sample: peripheral blood. The sequence was obtained from a human donor in a cohort sampled during active or convalescent COVID-19. The donor label of this sample is uncertain. CDR3 DNA: TGTGCCAGTAGTATGACTAGGGACCCAGGGGAAAAACTGTTTTTT. Translating gives CASSMTRDPGEKLFF.